This TCR beta chain stems from a study of CD8 T cells in ankylosing spondylitis. Study-wide results and limits: Reportedly, significant enrichment of disease-linked clones occurred in matched ankylosing spondylitis synovial fluid.

This clonotype was picked up one time. Its antigen is undetermined. TCRdb re-called the 5' RACE reads with MiXCR, one entry per CDR3 protein. Of about 360,000 distinct CDR3 sequences in the sample, 20% were seen once. V dropped 0 bases and J dropped 1 base, with 9 bases sitting between them. The CDR3 totals 15 residues. Germline V lookup: CDR1 MNHEY, CDR2 SVGAGI. The sample consisted of blood, either unsorted or a sorted T cell fraction (not recorded which). This clonotype was sampled from a male donor with ankylosing spondylitis or in good health (not recorded which). The chain combines TRBV6-5 with TRBJ2-5; tentatively, D is TRBD1 (5 bases). The CDR3 DNA is TGTGCCAGCAGTTACTCCCGGCAGGGCCAAGAGACCCAGTACTTC. Translated, it gives CASSYSRQGQETQYF.